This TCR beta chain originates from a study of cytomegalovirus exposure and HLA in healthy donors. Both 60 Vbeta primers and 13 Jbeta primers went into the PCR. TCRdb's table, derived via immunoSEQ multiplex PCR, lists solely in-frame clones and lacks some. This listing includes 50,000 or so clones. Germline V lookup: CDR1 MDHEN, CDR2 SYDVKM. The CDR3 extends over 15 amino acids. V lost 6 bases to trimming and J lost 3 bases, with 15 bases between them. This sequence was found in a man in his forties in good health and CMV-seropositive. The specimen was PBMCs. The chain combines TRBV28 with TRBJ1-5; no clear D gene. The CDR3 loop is CASSPPAQLNQPQHF. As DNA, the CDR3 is TGTGCCAGCAGCCCTCCAGCACAGCTCAATCAGCCCCAGCATTTT.